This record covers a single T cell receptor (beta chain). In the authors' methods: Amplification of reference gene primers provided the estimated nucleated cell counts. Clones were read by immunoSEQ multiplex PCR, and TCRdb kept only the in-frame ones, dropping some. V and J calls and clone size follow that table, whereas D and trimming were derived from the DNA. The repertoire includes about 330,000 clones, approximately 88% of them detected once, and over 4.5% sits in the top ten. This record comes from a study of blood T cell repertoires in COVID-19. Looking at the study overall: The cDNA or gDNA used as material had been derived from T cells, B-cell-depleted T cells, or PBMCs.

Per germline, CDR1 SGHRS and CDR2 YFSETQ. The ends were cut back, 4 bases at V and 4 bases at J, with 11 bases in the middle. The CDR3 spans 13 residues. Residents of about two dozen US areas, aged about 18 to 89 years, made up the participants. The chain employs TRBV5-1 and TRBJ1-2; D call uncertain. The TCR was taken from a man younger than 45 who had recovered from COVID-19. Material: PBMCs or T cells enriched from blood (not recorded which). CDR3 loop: CASSPTGIYGYTF. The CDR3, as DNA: TGCGCCAGCAGCCCAACCGGGATCTATGGCTACACCTTC.